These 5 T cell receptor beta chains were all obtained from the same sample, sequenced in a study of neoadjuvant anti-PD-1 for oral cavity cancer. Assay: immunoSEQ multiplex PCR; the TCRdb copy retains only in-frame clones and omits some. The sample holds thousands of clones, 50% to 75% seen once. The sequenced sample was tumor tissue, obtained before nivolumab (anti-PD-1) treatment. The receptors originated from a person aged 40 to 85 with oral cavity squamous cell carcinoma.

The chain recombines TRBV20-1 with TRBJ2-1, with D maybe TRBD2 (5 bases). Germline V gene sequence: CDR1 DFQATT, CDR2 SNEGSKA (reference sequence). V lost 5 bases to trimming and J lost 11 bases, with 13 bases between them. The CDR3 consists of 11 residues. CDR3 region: CSALWVGKQFF. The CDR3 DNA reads TGCAGTGCTCTTTGGGTCGGGAAGCAGTTCTTC.

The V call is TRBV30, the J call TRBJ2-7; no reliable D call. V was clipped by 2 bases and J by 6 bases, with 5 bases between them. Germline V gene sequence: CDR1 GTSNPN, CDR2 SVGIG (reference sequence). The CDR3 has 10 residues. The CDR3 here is CAWSRSEQYF. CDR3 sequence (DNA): TGTGCCTGGAGTCGAAGCGAGCAGTACTTC.

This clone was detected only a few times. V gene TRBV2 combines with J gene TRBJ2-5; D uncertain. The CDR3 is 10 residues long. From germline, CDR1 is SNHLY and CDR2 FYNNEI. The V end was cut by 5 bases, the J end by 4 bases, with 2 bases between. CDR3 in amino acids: CASSRETQYF. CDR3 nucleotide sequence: TGTGCCAGCAGTAGAGAGACCCAGTACTTC.

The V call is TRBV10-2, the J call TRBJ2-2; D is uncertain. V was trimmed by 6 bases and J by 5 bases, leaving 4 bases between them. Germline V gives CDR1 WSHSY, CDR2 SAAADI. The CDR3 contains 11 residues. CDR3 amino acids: CASRGTGELFF. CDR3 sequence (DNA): TGCGCCAGCAGAGGTACCGGGGAGCTGTTTTTT.

The CDR3 nucleotides read TGTGCCAGCAGCTTTTGGACACAGGGAGGCGATGGCTACACCTTC. Its translation is CASSFWTQGGDGYTF. J is TRBJ1-2 and V is TRBV5-6, with TRBD1 as a possible D gene (6 bases). Germline V gene sequence: CDR1 SGHDT, CDR2 YYEEEE. This CDR3 has 15 amino acids. Between the trimmed V and J ends, which lost 2 bases and 6 bases, there was a span of 17 bases.